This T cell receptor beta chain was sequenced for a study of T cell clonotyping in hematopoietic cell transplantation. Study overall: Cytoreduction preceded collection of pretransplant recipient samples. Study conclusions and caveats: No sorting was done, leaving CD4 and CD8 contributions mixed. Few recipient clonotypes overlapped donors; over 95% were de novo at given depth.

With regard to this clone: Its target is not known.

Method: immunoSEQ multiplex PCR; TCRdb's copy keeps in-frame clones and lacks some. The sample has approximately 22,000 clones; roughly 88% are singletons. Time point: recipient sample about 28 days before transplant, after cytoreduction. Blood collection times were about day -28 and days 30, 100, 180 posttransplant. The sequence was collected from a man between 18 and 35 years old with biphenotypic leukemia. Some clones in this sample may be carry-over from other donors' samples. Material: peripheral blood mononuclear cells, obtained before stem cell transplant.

The CDR3 coding sequence is TGTGCCAGCAGCGTAGCCGGACTAGCGGGCCCCTACGAGCAGTACTTC. Translation: CASSVAGLAGPYEQYF. The chain joins TRBV9 to TRBJ2-7; 11 bases are shared with TRBD2. This CDR3 region has 16 residues. Germline V lookup: CDR1 SGDLS, CDR2 YYNGEE. V was clipped by 0 bases and J by 2 bases; unmatched bases: 4.